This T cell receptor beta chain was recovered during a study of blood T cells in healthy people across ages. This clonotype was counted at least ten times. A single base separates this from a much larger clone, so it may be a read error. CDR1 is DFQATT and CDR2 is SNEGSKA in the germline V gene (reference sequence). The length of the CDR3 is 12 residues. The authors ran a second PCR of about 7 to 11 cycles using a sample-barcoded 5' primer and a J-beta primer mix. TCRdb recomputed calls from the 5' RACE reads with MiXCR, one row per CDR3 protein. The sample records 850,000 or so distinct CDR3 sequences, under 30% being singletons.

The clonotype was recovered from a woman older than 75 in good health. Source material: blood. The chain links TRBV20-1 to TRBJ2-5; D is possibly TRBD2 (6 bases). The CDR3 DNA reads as TGCAGGGCTAGGACTAACCAAGAGACCCAGTACTTC. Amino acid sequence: CRARTNQETQYF.